The 31 T cell receptor beta chains presented below share a single source sample, sequenced in a study of blood T cells in healthy people across ages. A J-beta primer mix and a sample-barcoded 5' primer were used in a second PCR of about 7 to 11 cycles. TCRdb ran MiXCR on the 5' RACE reads and lists one entry per CDR3 protein. The table records over 600,000 distinct CDR3 sequences, approximately 60% of them present only once. The material sequenced was blood. The source of these receptors is a man in his forties or fifties in good health.

V usage is TRBV7-3 and J usage is TRBJ1-6; maybe TRBD1 (5 bases). The germline V gene encodes CDR1 SGHTA and CDR2 FQGTGA. V lost 5 bases, J lost 7 bases, and 15 bases lay in between. The CDR3 has 15 residues. CDR3 sequence reads: CASSASGTENSPLHF. The DNA of the CDR3 is TGTGCCAGCAGCGCATCCGGGACGGAGAATTCACCCCTCCACTTT.

The chain combines TRBV20-1 with TRBJ2-3; tentative D call: TRBD2 (6 bases). This CDR3 comprises 16 residues. The germline gives CDR1 DFQATT, CDR2 SNEGSKA (reference sequence). V was cut by 0 bases and J by 2 bases, with 15 bases left in between. The CDR3 loop reads CSARDRRLAITDTQYF. The CDR3 DNA follows: TGCAGTGCTAGAGATCGGCGTCTAGCGATCACAGATACGCAGTATTTT.

The V and J genes are TRBV7-2 and TRBJ1-1; D unresolved. The CDR3 is 14 amino acids. Deletions cut 1 base from V and 1 base from J, with 7 bases between. Germline V gives CDR1 SGHTA, CDR2 FQGNSA. Here the CDR3 DNA reads TGTGCCAGCAGCTTAGGTAGGACGAACACTGAAGCTTTCTTT. Its translation is CASSLGRTNTEAFF.

V usage is TRBV27 and J usage is TRBJ1-1; D possibly corresponds to TRBD1 (5 bases). The CDR3 consists of 13 residues. Trimming removed 3 bases at V and 5 bases at J, with 10 bases between. In germline, CDR1 is MNHEY, CDR2 SMNVEV (reference sequence). The CDR3 reads CASSLAGRTEAFF. CDR3 DNA sequence: TGTGCCAGCAGTTTGGCAGGGAGGACTGAAGCTTTCTTT.

The chain links TRBV20-1 to TRBJ1-4; D not certain. V was trimmed by 3 bases and J by 3 bases, leaving 17 bases between them. The CDR3 is 16 residues long. CDR1 is DFQATT, CDR2 SNEGSKA, per germline (reference sequence). The CDR3 coding sequence is TGCAGTGCTAGGTTCCCTCGGGGAGGGTCTAATGAAAAACTGTTTTTT. Amino acids: CSARFPRGGSNEKLFF.

Regarding this clonotype: A junction boundary mismatches the germline segment, possibly from a read error. CDR3 nucleotides: TGTGCCACCAGTCCCGGGACAGGGGTGGGCACAGATACGCAGTATTTT. It codes for CATSPGTGVGTDTQYF. This chain uses TRBV2 with TRBJ2-3; the match to TRBD1 covers 10 bases. The CDR3 extends over 16 amino acids. The germline V gene has CDR1 SNHLY and CDR2 FYNNEI.

The chain joins TRBV2 to TRBJ2-4; D unclear. The J call could be wrong; TRBJ2-7 is a better fit for the DNA end. Germline CDR1 is SNHLY and CDR2 is FYNNEI. This CDR3 contains 12 residues. CDR3: CASRYSPYEQYF. CDR3 in DNA: TGTGCCAGCAGGTACTCTCCCTACGAGCAGTACTTC.

For this clonotype: A junction boundary mismatches the germline segment, possibly from a read error. The chain combines TRBV6-2 or TRBV6-3 with TRBJ2-2, with 8 bases matching TRBD2. The CDR3 covers 14 residues. Germline CDR1 MNHEY, CDR2 SVGEGT. CDR3 bases: TGTGTCAGCAGTTGGGGACTAGGGACCGGGGAGCTGTTTTTT. Translating it yields CVSSWGLGTGELFF.

Many counts were recorded for this clonotype. The chain combines TRBV5-1 with TRBJ2-5, with no clear D. The germline V and J ends were trimmed by 0 bases and 3 bases, with 3 bases remaining between them. The CDR3 has 12 amino acids. Germline CDR1 SGHRS, CDR2 YFSETQ. This CDR3 reads CASSLAKETQYF. In DNA, the CDR3 is TGCGCCAGCAGCTTGGCCAAAGAGACCCAGTACTTC.

The chain uses TRBV3-1 and TRBJ2-1; D gene uncertain. Germline V gene data show CDR1 as LGHDT and CDR2 as YNNKEL (reference sequence). The CDR3 is made up of 11 amino acids. Trimming pared 6 bases from V and 8 bases from J, leaving 8 bases between. In DNA, the CDR3 is TGTGCCAGCAGAAGTCGAGATGAGCAGTTCTTC. It codes for CASRSRDEQFF.

The genes are TRBV7-2 and TRBJ1-2; D is unclear. CDR1 and CDR2 (germline): SGHTA, FQGNSA. V was pared by 5 bases and J by 7 bases, with 14 bases between. The CDR3 has 13 amino acids. This CDR3 is CASSLGPVTGYTF. The CDR3, as DNA: TGTGCCAGCAGCCTAGGACCGGTTACTGGCTACACCTTC.

The V gene is TRBV28, the J gene TRBJ2-5; 8 bases line up with TRBD1. Germline trimming cut 7 bases from V and 4 bases from J; bases unmatched to any gene: 20. The CDR3 runs 18 residues. Germline assignment: CDR1 MDHEN and CDR2 SYDVKM. The CDR3 sequence is CASTSNIGQGGIGETQYF. The CDR3 coding sequence is TGTGCCAGCACCTCAAATATAGGACAGGGTGGTATAGGAGAGACCCAGTACTTC. The entire variable domain, with the rest obtained from reference TRBV28 and TRBJ2-5, is as follows: DVKVTQSSRYLVKRTGEKVFLECVQDMDHENMFWYRQDPGLGLRLIYFSYDVKMKEKGDIPEGYSVSREKKERFSLILESASTNQTSMYLCASTSNIGQGGIGETQYFGPGTRLLVL.

The rearrangement uses TRBV20-1 and TRBJ1-2, with 10 bases that match TRBD1. The CDR3 totals 15 residues. Germline V gene sequence: CDR1 DFQATT, CDR2 SNEGSKA (reference sequence). Germline trimming cut 0 bases from V and 8 bases from J; bases unmatched to any gene: 9. CDR3 in amino acids: CSARDATGGAWGYTF. CDR3 sequence (DNA): TGCAGTGCTAGAGATGCGACAGGGGGCGCATGGGGCTACACCTTC.

The V and J genes are TRBV18 and TRBJ2-3; TRBD1 is a possible D gene (5 bases). The CDR3 totals 14 residues. Trimming left V 5 bases short and J 4 bases short, with 13 bases between. The V gene's germline CDR1 is KGHSH and CDR2 LQKENI. This CDR3 is CASSSGMGPDTQYF. The CDR3 coding sequence is TGTGCCAGCTCATCCGGAATGGGGCCAGATACGCAGTATTTT.

CDR3 residues: CASSLGLAGGPSTDTQYF. The CDR3 region has the DNA TGTGCCAGCAGTCTTGGGCTAGCGGGAGGGCCGAGCACAGATACGCAGTATTTT. The V call is TRBV12-3 or TRBV12-4, the J call TRBJ2-3; 12 bases map to TRBD2. The trim removed 5 bases at V and 0 bases at J, leaving 9 bases unmatched. The CDR3 length is 18 residues.

The chain links TRBV30 to TRBJ1-2; TRBD1 is a possible D gene (5 bases). CDR1 is GTSNPN, CDR2 SVGIG, per germline (reference sequence). Trimming pared 5 bases from V and 8 bases from J, leaving 12 bases between. The CDR3 has 11 amino acids. Here the CDR3 reads CAWVGHHGYTF. The DNA of the CDR3 is TGTGCCTGGGTAGGACACCACGGCTACACCTTC.

The chain recombines TRBV11-2 with TRBJ2-5, with D perhaps TRBD2 (8 bases). Trimming left V 2 bases short and J 5 bases short, with 33 bases between. The CDR3 sequence is 21 residues long. Germline-derived CDR1 and CDR2 are SGHAT and FQNNGV. CDR3 DNA sequence: TGTGCCAGCAGCTTACGGGGGGGTTTTGGGGGACAGAACCTTTTATGGGAGACCCAGTACTTC. Amino acids: CASSLRGGFGGQNLLWETQYF.

This clonotype has only a few counts. This chain uses TRBV6-2 or TRBV6-3 with TRBJ1-2, with D uncertain. V shed 6 bases and J shed 5 bases, with 10 bases lying between them. The germline V gene has CDR1 MNHEY and CDR2 SVGEGT. CDR3 size: 12 residues. Here the CDR3 DNA reads TGTGCCAGCAGACAAATACCTTATGGCTACACCTTC. This gives the protein CASRQIPYGYTF.

The chain couples TRBV7-2 to TRBJ2-3; possibly TRBD1 for D (6 bases). CDR1 is SGHTA, CDR2 FQGNSA, per germline. V lost 5 bases and J lost 1, with 13 bases in between. This CDR3 comprises 15 residues. The CDR3 DNA follows: TGTGCCAGCAGCATAAGGGGGTATGGCACAGATACGCAGTATTTT. Translation: CASSIRGYGTDTQYF.

The V and J genes are TRBV11-2 and TRBJ2-5; D gene uncertain. Deletions cut 3 bases from V and 3 bases from J, with 8 bases between. CDR3 length: 13 residues. Germline lookup yields CDR1 SGHAT and CDR2 FQNNGV. The chain's CDR3 is CASSLYGEETQYF. The CDR3 DNA reads as TGTGCCAGCAGCTTGTACGGAGAAGAGACCCAGTACTTC.

This clonotype has only one observation. The rearrangement uses TRBV7-6 and TRBJ2-1; a weak D match, TRBD1 (6 bases). Germline V gives CDR1 SGHVS, CDR2 FNYEAQ. The CDR3 sequence is 11 residues long. The CDR3, as DNA: TGTGCGGCAGCTCAGGGGAGTGAGCAGTTCTTC. This sequence encodes CAAAQGSEQFF.

The chain is built from TRBV10-3 and TRBJ1-2; D gene unclear. The V end was cut by 2 bases, the J end by 1 base, with 8 bases between. The germline gives CDR1 ENHRY, CDR2 SYGVKD. The CDR3 has 14 amino acids. CDR3 region: CAISEEMSNYGYTF. CDR3 bases: TGTGCCATCAGTGAGGAGATGAGTAACTATGGCTACACCTTC.

The V call is TRBV2, the J call TRBJ1-5; D not certain. The CDR3 has 12 amino acids. Germline CDR1 and CDR2: SNHLY and FYNNEI. Trimming left V 6 bases short and J 6 bases short, with 9 bases between. The CDR3 is CASRRVGQPQHF. DNA for the CDR3: TGTGCCAGCAGGAGGGTGGGTCAGCCCCAGCATTTT.

This clonotype was seen more than once but under ten times. V and J are TRBV6-2 or TRBV6-3 and TRBJ2-1; the match to TRBD2 covers 14 bases. The CDR3 extends over 16 amino acids. The V gene's germline CDR1 is MNHEY and CDR2 SVGEGT. V lost 6 bases, J lost 6 bases, and 7 bases stayed unmatched. The CDR3 protein is CASSGGLAGVINEQFF. The CDR3 DNA sequence: TGTGCCAGCAGCGGGGGACTAGCGGGAGTTATCAATGAGCAGTTCTTC.

This rearrangement joins TRBV12-3 or TRBV12-4 to TRBJ2-5; 8 bases fit TRBD2. The CDR3 has 16 amino acids. V was pared by 2 bases and J by 11 bases, with 16 bases of the junction left unmatched. The CDR3 sequence is CASSLFGGGTYNEQYF. For the CDR3, the DNA is TGTGCCAGCAGTTTATTTGGCGGGGGGACCTACAATGAGCAGTACTTC.

V is TRBV6-2 or TRBV6-3 and J is TRBJ1-2; 10 bases line up with TRBD1. J gave up 4 bases and V 0 bases, and 11 bases lay outside the gene matches. The germline gives CDR1 MNHEY, CDR2 SVGEGT. The CDR3 contains 18 residues. CDR3 sequence reads: CASSYSTGGSKRAYGYTF. In nucleotides, the CDR3 is TGTGCCAGCAGTTACTCGACAGGGGGCTCCAAACGTGCCTATGGCTACACCTTC.

The rearrangement joins TRBV7-2 to TRBJ1-1; D might be TRBD1 (5 bases). Germline loops: CDR1 SGHTA, CDR2 FQGNSA. The CDR3 consists of 15 residues. The V and J ends lost 0 bases and 7 bases respectively, with 15 bases between them. The CDR3 region is CASSLAPGHYFEAFF. The CDR3 DNA sequence: TGTGCCAGCAGCTTAGCGCCAGGGCACTATTTTGAAGCTTTCTTT.

The V call is TRBV19, the J call TRBJ2-1; TRBD2 is a possible D gene (5 bases). Germline loops: CDR1 LNHDA, CDR2 SQIVND (reference sequence). Between the trimmed V and J ends, which lost 6 bases and 4 bases, there was a span of 13 bases. The CDR3 is 14 amino acids. This CDR3 is CASSRGSEYNEQFF. CDR3 nucleotide sequence: TGTGCCAGTAGCCGGGGTAGCGAGTACAATGAGCAGTTCTTC.

The chain carries TRBV7-2 and TRBJ2-7, with TRBD2 identical over 8 bases. The V segment lost 1 base and the J segment 2 bases; nucleotides outside the gene matches: 7. There are 16 residues in the CDR3. Germline V gives CDR1 SGHTA, CDR2 FQGNSA. The CDR3 loop reads CASSLGPSGGPYEQYF. For the CDR3, the DNA is TGTGCCAGCAGCTTAGGCCCCAGCGGGGGTCCCTACGAGCAGTACTTC.

The table lists this clonotype with a few counts. The gene calls are TRBV15 and TRBJ1-5; D is unclear. V was clipped by 8 bases and J by 0 bases, with 5 bases between them. The CDR3 extends over 12 amino acids. CDR1 is LNHNV, CDR2 YYDKDF, per germline (reference sequence). CDR3 region: CATGDSNQPQHF. CDR3 in DNA: TGTGCCACCGGAGATAGCAATCAGCCCCAGCATTTT.

This chain links TRBV20-1 with TRBJ2-7; 8 bases are a match to TRBD2. The CDR3 is 15 residues long. Germline V gene data show CDR1 as DFQATT and CDR2 as SNEGSKA (reference sequence). Trimming took 1 base from V and 3 from J; bases not matched to a gene: 8. As DNA, the CDR3 is TGCAGTGCTAGAGGGCGGGGCGCGGGAGGCTACGAGCAGTACTTC. Its translation is CSARGRGAGGYEQYF.